The next 18 T cell receptor beta chains were all read from a single sample in a study of cytomegalovirus exposure and HLA in healthy donors. PCR employed 60 Vbeta and 13 Jbeta primers. Repertoires were generated with immunoSEQ multiplex PCR, while TCRdb's copy carries only in-frame clones and drops some. The sample contains about 110,000 clones, around 82% of which appear only once. Input material: PBMCs. The receptor source for this set is a man aged 50 to 59 in good health and CMV-seronegative.

This chain uses TRBV5-1 with TRBJ1-4; 10 bases fit TRBD1. Germline lookup yields CDR1 SGHRS and CDR2 YFSETQ. This CDR3 has 17 amino acids. Trimming took 4 bases from V and 0 from J; bases not matched to a gene: 6. This CDR3 reads CASSPGTGVATNEKLFF. The CDR3 DNA is TGCGCCAGCAGCCCGGGGACAGGGGTTGCAACTAATGAAAAACTGTTTTTT.

This clone was recorded once. The chain recombines TRBV5-1 with TRBJ2-7; perhaps TRBD2 as D (5 bases). The CDR3 loop spans 14 amino acids. Germline CDR1 SGHRS, CDR2 YFSETQ. The ends were cut back, 4 bases at V and 0 bases at J, with 11 bases in the middle. The CDR3 loop reads CASSPGLNSYEQYF. CDR3 nucleotides: TGCGCCAGCAGCCCCGGACTGAACTCCTACGAGCAGTACTTC.

This clone showed up many times. This rearrangement joins TRBV5-4 to TRBJ1-1; unclear D gene. There are 13 residues in the CDR3. Looked up from germline, CDR1 is SGHNT and CDR2 is YYREEE (reference sequence). Deletions cut 5 bases from V and 3 bases from J, with 11 bases between. This CDR3 is CASSRALDTEAFF. The DNA for the CDR3 is TGTGCCAGCAGTCGAGCGTTGGACACTGAAGCTTTCTTT.

The chain combines TRBV7-6 with TRBJ2-3; no clear D gene. Germline CDR1 is SGHVS and CDR2 is FNYEAQ. Trimming left V 1 base short and J 0 bases short, with 8 bases between. The CDR3 length is 15 residues. As DNA, the CDR3 is TGTGCCAGCAGCTTAGGGGCTCTGAGCACAGATACGCAGTATTTT. This sequence encodes CASSLGALSTDTQYF.

The chain is built from TRBV4-1 and TRBJ2-6; 7 bases fit TRBD1. The CDR3 runs to 17 residues. Germline V lookup: CDR1 MGHRA, CDR2 YSYEKL. The ends lost 4 bases at V and 1 base at J; junction bases unmatched: 7. The CDR3: CASSLGQVGSGANVLTF. The DNA for the CDR3 is TGCGCCAGCAGCCTCGGACAGGTCGGGTCTGGGGCCAACGTCCTGACTTTC.

Written as DNA, the CDR3 is TGTGCCATCAGTGAGTCGATTGGTCCGGACGAGCAGTACTTC. It translates to CAISESIGPDEQYF. This chain links TRBV10-3 with TRBJ2-7; D is ambiguous. CDR3 length: 14 amino acids. Germline loops: CDR1 ENHRY, CDR2 SYGVKD. The V and J ends lost 0 bases and 5 bases respectively, with 11 bases between them.

The chain couples TRBV7-8 to TRBJ2-3, with D possibly matching TRBD2 (6 bases). CDR1 is SGHVS, CDR2 FQNEAQ, per germline. V shed 5 bases and J shed 5 bases, with 20 bases lying between them. CDR3 length: 16 amino acids. This CDR3 reads CASSGRAGGAVDTQYF. CDR3 in DNA: TGTGCCAGCAGCGGCCGGGCTGGCGGGGCGGTAGATACGCAGTATTTT.

This chain links TRBV28 with TRBJ1-2, with D possibly matching TRBD1 (6 bases). CDR1 is MDHEN, CDR2 SYDVKM, per germline. Trimming removed 5 bases at V and 2 bases at J, with 9 bases between. The CDR3 length is 13 residues. The CDR3 protein is CASSQDRNYGYTF. CDR3 DNA: TGTGCCAGCAGTCAAGACAGGAACTATGGCTACACCTTC.

About this clone itself: One end of the junction is discordant with germline, which a read error may explain. The chain couples TRBV5-4 to TRBJ2-1, with 9 bases that match TRBD2. The germline V gene has CDR1 SGHNT and CDR2 YYREEE (reference sequence). The length of the CDR3 is 15 residues. The CDR3 DNA is TGTGCCACCAACCCTGGCGGGGGGGCCTATAATGAGCAGTTCTTC. Residues: CATNPGGGAYNEQFF. Drawing the rest from reference TRBV5-4 and TRBJ2-1, the complete variable domain is ETGVTQSPTHLIKTRGQQVTLRCSSQSGHNTVSWYQQALGQGPQFIFQYYREEENGRGNFPPRFSGLQFPNYSSELNVNALELDDSALYLCATNPGGGAYNEQFFGPGTRLTVL.

The chain uses TRBV7-2 and TRBJ1-2; 9 nucleotides agree with TRBD1. This CDR3 contains 14 residues. The germline CDR1 and CDR2 sequences are SGHTA and FQGNSA. With 3 bases clipped from V and 7 bases from J, the junction kept 6 bases outside the gene matches. CDR3 nucleotide sequence: TGTGCCAGCAGCTTGGGGGACAGGGACGGTGGCTACACCTTC. Translation: CASSLGDRDGGYTF.

The V call is TRBV5-5, the J call TRBJ1-3; tentative D call: TRBD1 (5 bases). Between the trimmed V and J ends, which lost 6 bases and 8 bases, there was a span of 15 bases. The germline V gene encodes CDR1 SGHKS and CDR2 YYEKEE (reference sequence). The CDR3 is made up of 13 amino acids. This CDR3 reads CASILREGHTIYF. In DNA form, the CDR3 reads TGTGCCAGCATCCTCAGGGAGGGCCACACCATATATTTT. Filled out from reference TRBV5-5 and TRBJ1-3, the complete variable domain reads DAGVTQSPTHLIKTRGQQVTLRCSPISGHKSVSWYQQVLGQGPQFIFQYYEKEERGRGNFPDRFSARQFPNYSSELNVNALLLGDSALYLCASILREGHTIYFGEGSWLTVV.

The chain combines TRBV10-3 with TRBJ1-6; 8 bases align to TRBD1. The length of the CDR3 is 14 residues. Trimming cost V 11 bases and J 7 bases; bases outside gene matches: 10. CDR1 ENHRY and CDR2 SYGVKD come from the germline V gene. The CDR3 reads CAATSGTGNSPLHF. CDR3 bases: TGTGCCGCAACCTCCGGGACAGGAAATTCACCCCTCCACTTT.

The V and J genes are TRBV10-2 and TRBJ2-5, with 7 bases identical to TRBD2. Germline loops: CDR1 WSHSY, CDR2 SAAADI. J lost 5 bases, V lost 8 bases, and 8 bases had no gene match. The CDR3 length is 13 residues. The CDR3 DNA reads as TGCGCCAGCTCCTCCCAGGGAGGGGAGACCCAGTACTTC. This translates into CASSSQGGETQYF.

Only one count was recorded for this clone. V and J are TRBV7-2 and TRBJ1-1, with D perhaps TRBD1 (6 bases). This CDR3 has 13 residues. V lost 5 bases to trimming and J lost 4 bases, with 11 bases between them. Germline lookup yields CDR1 SGHTA and CDR2 FQGNSA. This CDR3 reads CASSQGQITEAFF. The CDR3, as DNA: TGTGCCAGCAGCCAAGGACAGATCACTGAAGCTTTCTTT.

The V gene is TRBV12-5, the J gene TRBJ1-4; no definite D call. This CDR3 is 16 amino acids long. Trimming removed 1 base from V and 2 bases from J, with 11 bases in between. Germline CDR1 LGHNT, CDR2 FRNRAP. CDR3 in amino acids: CASGLDQRRTNEKLFF. CDR3 sequence (DNA): TGTGCTAGTGGTTTGGACCAACGGCGGACTAATGAAAAACTGTTTTTT. Based on the CDR3 plus reference TRBV12-5 and TRBJ1-4, the full variable domain is DARVTQTPRHKVTEMGQEVTMRCQPILGHNTVFWYRQTMMQGLELLAYFRNRAPLDDSGMPKDRFSAEMPDATLATLKIQPSEPRDSAVYFCASGLDQRRTNEKLFFGSGTQLSVL.

The CDR3 here is CASSLQGNTGELFF. CDR3 bases: TGCGCCAGCAGCTTACAGGGGAACACCGGGGAGCTGTTTTTT. This chain links TRBV5-1 with TRBJ2-2; D is possibly TRBD1 (6 bases). This CDR3 has 14 amino acids. CDR1 is SGHRS, CDR2 YFSETQ, per germline. V was pared by 2 bases and J by 1 base, with 6 bases between.

This rearrangement joins TRBV18 to TRBJ1-4; 7 nucleotides align to TRBD1. V gave up 6 bases and J gave up 8 bases; unmatched junction bases: 6. Germline V gene lookup returns CDR1 KGHSH and CDR2 LQKENI. The CDR3 spans 13 residues. CDR3 DNA: TGTGCCAGCTCTTTGGGGACAGAGGAAAAACTGTTTTTT. This sequence encodes CASSLGTEEKLFF.

The J gene is TRBJ2-1, the V gene TRBV10-2; 10 bases align to TRBD2. Germline trimming cut 2 bases from V and 2 bases from J; bases unmatched to any gene: 9. Germline CDR1 reads WSHSY; CDR2 reads SAAADI. The CDR3 totals 18 residues. The DNA of the CDR3 is TGCGCCAGCAGTGAGAAGACCTTAGCGGGGGGAGCCTACAATGAGCAGTTCTTC. This sequence encodes CASSEKTLAGGAYNEQFF.